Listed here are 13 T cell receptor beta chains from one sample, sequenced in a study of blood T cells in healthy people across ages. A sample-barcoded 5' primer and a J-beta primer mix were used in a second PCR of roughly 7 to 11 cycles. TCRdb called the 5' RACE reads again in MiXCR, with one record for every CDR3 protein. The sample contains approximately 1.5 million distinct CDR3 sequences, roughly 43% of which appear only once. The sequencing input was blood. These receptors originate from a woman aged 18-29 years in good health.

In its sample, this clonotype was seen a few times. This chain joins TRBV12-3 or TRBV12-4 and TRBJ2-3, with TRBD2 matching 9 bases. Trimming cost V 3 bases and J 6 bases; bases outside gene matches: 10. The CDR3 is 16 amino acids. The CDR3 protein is CASSFPMRTSADTQYF. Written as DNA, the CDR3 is TGTGCCAGCAGTTTCCCCATGCGGACTAGCGCTGATACGCAGTATTTT.

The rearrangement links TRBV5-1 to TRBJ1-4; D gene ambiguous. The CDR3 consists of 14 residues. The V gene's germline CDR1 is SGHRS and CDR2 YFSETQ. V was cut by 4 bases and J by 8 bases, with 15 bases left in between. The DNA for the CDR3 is TGCGCCAGCAGCGGCACAGCCTCCATGGAAAAACTGTTTTTT. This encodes CASSGTASMEKLFF. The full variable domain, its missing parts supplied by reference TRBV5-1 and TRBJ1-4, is KAGVTQTPRYLIKTRGQQVTLSCSPISGHRSVSWYQQTPGQGLQFLFEYFSETQRNKGNFPGRFSGRQFSNSRSEMNVSTLELGDSALYLCASSGTASMEKLFFGSGTQLSVL.

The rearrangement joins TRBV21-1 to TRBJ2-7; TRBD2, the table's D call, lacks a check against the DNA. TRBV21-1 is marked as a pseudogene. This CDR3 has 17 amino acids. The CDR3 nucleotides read TGTGCCAGCAGCAAAAGTCCCCAGCGGGAGGGCCTGTACGAGCAGTACTTC. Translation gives CASSKSPQREGLYEQYF.

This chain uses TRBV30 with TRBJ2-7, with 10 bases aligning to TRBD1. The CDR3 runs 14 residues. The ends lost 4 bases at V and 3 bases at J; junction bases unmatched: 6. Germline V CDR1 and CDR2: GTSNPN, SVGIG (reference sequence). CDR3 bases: TGTGCCTGGACGATAGGACAGGGGGTCTACGAGCAGTACTTC. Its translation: CAWTIGQGVYEQYF.

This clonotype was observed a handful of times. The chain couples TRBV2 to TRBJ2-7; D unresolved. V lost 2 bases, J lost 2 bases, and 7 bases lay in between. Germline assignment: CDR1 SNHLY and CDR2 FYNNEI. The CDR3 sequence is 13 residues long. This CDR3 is CASSESAAYEQYF. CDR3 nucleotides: TGTGCCAGCAGTGAAAGTGCAGCCTACGAGCAGTACTTC. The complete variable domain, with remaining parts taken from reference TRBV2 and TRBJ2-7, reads EPEVTQTPSHQVTQMGQEVILRCVPISNHLYFYWYRQILGQKVEFLVSFYNNEISEKSEIFDDQFSVERPDGSNFTLKIRSTKLEDSAMYFCASSESAAYEQYFGPGTRLTVT.

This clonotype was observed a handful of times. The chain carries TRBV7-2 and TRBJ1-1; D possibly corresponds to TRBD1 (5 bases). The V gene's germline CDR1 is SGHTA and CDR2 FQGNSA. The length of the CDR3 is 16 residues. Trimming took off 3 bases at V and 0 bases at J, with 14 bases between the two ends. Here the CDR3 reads CASSLGGLGVNTEAFF. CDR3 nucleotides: TGTGCCAGCAGCTTGGGGGGATTGGGCGTGAACACTGAAGCTTTCTTT.

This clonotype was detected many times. The CDR3 protein is CASSSIDSNIQYF. DNA for the CDR3: TGTGCCAGCAGTTCCATCGACAGTAACATTCAGTACTTC. The gene calls are TRBV6-1 and TRBJ2-4; weak D call: TRBD1 (5 bases). The V and J ends lost 5 bases and 7 bases respectively, with 12 bases between them. Germline V gives CDR1 MNHNS, CDR2 SASEGT. The CDR3 covers 13 residues.

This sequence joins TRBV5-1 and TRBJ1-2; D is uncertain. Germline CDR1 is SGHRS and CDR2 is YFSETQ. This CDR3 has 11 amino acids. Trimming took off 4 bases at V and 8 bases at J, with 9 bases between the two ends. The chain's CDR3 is CASSTPRGYTF. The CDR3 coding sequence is TGCGCCAGCAGCACCCCTCGGGGCTACACCTTC.

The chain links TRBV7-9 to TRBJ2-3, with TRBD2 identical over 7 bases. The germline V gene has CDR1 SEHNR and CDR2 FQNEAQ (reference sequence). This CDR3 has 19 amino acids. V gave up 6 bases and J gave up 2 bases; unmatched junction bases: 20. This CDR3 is CASSLFRGVASLSTDTQYF. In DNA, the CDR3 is TGTGCCAGCAGTCTTTTCCGGGGGGTAGCGTCCCTCTCCACAGATACGCAGTATTTT. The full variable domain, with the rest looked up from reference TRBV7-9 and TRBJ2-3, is DTGVSQNPRHKITKRGQNVTFRCDPISEHNRLYWYRQTLGQGPEFLTYFQNEAQLEKSRLLSDRFSAERPKGSFSTLEIQRTEQGDSAMYLCASSLFRGVASLSTDTQYFGPGTRLTVL.

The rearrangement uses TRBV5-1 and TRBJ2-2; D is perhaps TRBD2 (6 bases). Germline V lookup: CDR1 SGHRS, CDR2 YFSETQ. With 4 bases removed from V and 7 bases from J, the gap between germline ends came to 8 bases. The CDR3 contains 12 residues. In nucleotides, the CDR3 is TGCGCCAGCAGCAAGGGAGGCGGGGAGCTGTTTTTT. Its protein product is CASSKGGGELFF.

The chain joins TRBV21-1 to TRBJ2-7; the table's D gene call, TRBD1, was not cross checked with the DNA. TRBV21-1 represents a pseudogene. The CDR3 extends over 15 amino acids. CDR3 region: CASSRPGAYSYEQYF. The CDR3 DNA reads TGTGCCAGCAGCCGACCGGGAGCTTACTCCTACGAGCAGTACTTC.

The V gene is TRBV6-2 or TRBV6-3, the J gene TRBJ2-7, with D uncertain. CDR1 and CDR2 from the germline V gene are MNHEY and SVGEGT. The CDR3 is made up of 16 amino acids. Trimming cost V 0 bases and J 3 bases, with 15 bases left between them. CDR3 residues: CASSYSSRVPYYEQYF. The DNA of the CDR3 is TGTGCCAGCAGTTACTCGAGTCGGGTCCCCTACTACGAGCAGTACTTC.

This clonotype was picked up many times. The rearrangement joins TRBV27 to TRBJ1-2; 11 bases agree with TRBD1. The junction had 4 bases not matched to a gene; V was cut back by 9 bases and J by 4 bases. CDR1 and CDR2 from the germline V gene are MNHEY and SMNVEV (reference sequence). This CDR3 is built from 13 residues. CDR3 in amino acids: CASWTGGFYGYTF. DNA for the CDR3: TGTGCCAGTTGGACAGGGGGCTTCTATGGCTACACCTTC.